This T cell receptor beta chain comes out of a study of blood T cell repertoires in COVID-19. Study in general: Acute and convalescent COVID-19 specimens originated in the United States, Italy and Spain. T cells, B-cell-depleted T cells, or PBMCs supplied cDNA or gDNA.

This CDR3 spans 12 amino acids. Germline loops: CDR1 KGHDR, CDR2 SFDVKD. Trimming took 10 bases from V and 6 from J; bases not matched to a gene: 4. Original processing notes: For nucleated cells, counts were estimated from reference gene primer amplification. Data came from immunoSEQ multiplex PCR; TCRdb stores just in-frame clones and leaves some out. V, J and clone size were drawn from that table, and D and trimming were deduced from the DNA. The data contain 200,000 to 300,000 clones, about 86% of them singletons. The receptor's source is a man of 80 years or more with acute or convalescent COVID-19. The source material was peripheral blood. The genes are TRBV24-1 and TRBJ2-7; 11 positions agree with TRBD1. The CDR3 DNA reads TGTGCCACTACCGGGACAGGGGGCGAGCAGTACTTC. It specifies CATTGTGGEQYF.